This T cell receptor (beta chain) was sequenced during a study of cytomegalovirus exposure and HLA in healthy donors. Study-level findings and limits: Whilst most TCR sequences proved rare, a subset of public TCRs occurred across many donors. That first-cohort TCR clusters tended to co-occur in the roughly 110 validation repertoires was found in a later analysis. The CMV antigen specificity of a few CMV-associated chains was confirmed through in vitro analysis.

A word on this clone: Antigen specificity is unknown.

The table came from immunoSEQ multiplex PCR; TCRdb's copy has only in-frame clones and leaves some out. The profile shows about 200,000 clones, around 80% of them singletons. The CDR3 has 12 amino acids. In germline, CDR1 is SNHLY, CDR2 FYNNEI. Trimming took 4 bases from V and 8 from J; bases not matched to a gene: 4. The chain employs TRBV2 and TRBJ1-2, with 7 positions matching TRBD1. What was sequenced was PBMCs. This TCR came from a young woman in good health and CMV-seronegative. The CDR3 here is CASSVRGLGYTF. In DNA, the CDR3 is TGTGCCAGCAGTGTCAGGGGGTTGGGCTACACCTTC.